These T cell receptor beta chains were read from a single sample in a study of Graves' ophthalmopathy and Graves' hyperthyroidism. TCRdb reanalysed the multiplex PCR reads using MiXCR and keeps one entry per CDR3 protein. The table includes 360,000 or so distinct CDR3 sequences, around 18% detected once. The sample taken for sequencing was peripheral blood. These receptors were taken from a woman between 18 and 30 years old with Graves' ophthalmopathy. The CDR3 runs from the conserved cysteine through the conserved F or W. The D gene is left open where the match is weak. Expanded clones are given a class, and other clones once, few, many or no size at all.

V	J	size	D	CDR3	DNA
TRBV30	TRBJ2-5	many	TRBD2	CAWSLIAGVRQETQYF	TGTGCCTGGAGTTTGATAGCGGGAGTAAGGCAAGAGACCCAGTACTTC
TRBV12-3/TRBV12-4	TRBJ2-2	many	-	CASSLGPTGELFF	TGTGCCAGCAGTTTAGGCCCAACCGGGGAGCTGTTTTTT
TRBV2	TRBJ1-5	-	-	CASSETPTFVSQHF	TGTGCCAGCAGTGAGACTCCGACATTTGTATCCCAGCATTTT
TRBV7-7	TRBJ2-7	-	TRBD1	CASSLGTGAAYEQYF	TGTGCTAGCAGCTTAGGCACAGGGGCCGCCTACGAGCAGTACTTC
TRBV6-1	TRBJ2-7	-	TRBD2	CASTSGTSGSPQYF	TGTGCCAGCACCTCCGGGACTAGCGGGAGCCCGCAGTACTTC
TRBV20-1	TRBJ1-3	many	TRBD1	CSARDYRTGGRTGNTIYF	TGCAGTGCTAGAGATTACAGGACAGGGGGCAGGACTGGAAACACCATATATTTT
TRBV15	TRBJ2-5	many	TRBD2	CATSLSGGGAQETQYF	TGTGCCACCAGCCTTTCGGGCGGGGGGGCACAAGAGACCCAGTACTTC
TRBV28	TRBJ1-2	many	-	CASNIWGGNYGYTF	TGTGCCAGCAATATTTGGGGGGGTAACTATGGCTACACCTTC
TRBV6-2/TRBV6-3	TRBJ2-7	once	-	CASGRHDYEQYF	TGTGCCAGCGGGAGACACGACTACGAGCAGTACTTC
TRBV19	TRBJ2-7	-	-	CASNPGLLEYEQYF	TGTGCCAGTAACCCGGGACTTTTGGAGTACGAGCAGTACTTC
TRBV12-3/TRBV12-4	TRBJ1-3	many	-	CASSLEAASGNTIYF	TGTGCCAGCAGTTTAGAAGCCGCCTCTGGAAACACCATATATTTT
TRBV6-1	TRBJ1-1	many	TRBD1	CASSEGTGVKAFF	TGTGCCAGCAGTGAGGGGACAGGGGTAAAAGCTTTCTTT
TRBV9	TRBJ2-2	many	-	CASSAGTAPTGELFF	TGTGCCAGCAGCGCCGGGACCGCCCCCACCGGGGAGCTGTTTTTT
TRBV11-2	TRBJ1-2	many	-	CASSLYRGGYTF	TGTGCCAGCAGCTTATATAGGGGTGGCTACACCTTC
TRBV28	TRBJ2-2	many	-	CASSRANTGELFF	TGTGCCAGCAGTCGAGCGAACACCGGGGAGCTGTTTTTT
TRBV5-1	TRBJ2-5	few	-	CASRRGVLQETQYF	TGCGCCAGCCGTCGCGGGGTACTGCAAGAGACCCAGTACTTC
TRBV7-2	TRBJ1-2	many	-	CASSLDEGTYGYTF	TGTGCCAGCAGCTTAGACGAGGGAACCTATGGCTACACCTTC
TRBV6-2/TRBV6-3	TRBJ2-7	few	TRBD1	CASSEGTGLSLF	TGTGCCAGCAGTGAGGGGACAGGGCTAAGTCTCTTC
TRBV12-3/TRBV12-4	TRBJ1-6	few	-	CASRTPGTNNSPLHF	TGTGCCAGCAGAACCCCGGGGACCAATAATTCACCCCTCCACTTT
TRBV7-3	TRBJ1-2	many	-	CASSLRSPNQDNYGYTF	TGTGCCAGCAGCTTAAGGTCACCCAACCAGGATAACTATGGCTACACCTTC
TRBV7-2	TRBJ2-7	many	-	CASSFVEGQVYEQYF	TGTGCCAGCAGCTTCGTCGAGGGGCAGGTTTACGAGCAGTACTTC
TRBV20-1	TRBJ1-3	many	-	CSARGLLLTGNTIYF	TGCAGTGCTAGAGGGCTTTTATTAACTGGAAACACCATATATTTT
TRBV11-2	TRBJ1-2	many	-	CASSSRTDGYTF	TGTGCCAGCAGCTCCCGGACAGATGGCTACACCTTC